This T cell receptor beta chain was retrieved from a study of shared clonotypes between healthy human individuals. V trimming: 6 bases; J trimming: 1 base; junction bases outside the gene matches: 4. This CDR3 is 14 amino acids long. CDR1 and CDR2 from the germline V gene are SGDLS and YYNGEE. The authors split each subset's genomic DNA evenly across several immunoSEQ plates. Clones were sequenced by immunoSEQ multiplex PCR, and TCRdb holds only the in-frame ones, with some missing. The repertoire holds 1.6 million or so clones, with roughly 96% as singletons. This clone was recorded a few times. Its antigen is unknown. Regarding the study as a whole: A reduction in generation probabilities was seen for non-shared clonotypes relative to those shared by all four donors.

The clonotype originates from a man aged 25 to 40 in good health. This chain links TRBV9 with TRBJ1-1, with 9 bases fitting TRBD1. The sequenced sample consisted of naive CD4+ T cells sorted from blood. Documented subset: CD45RA+ positively selected. The CDR3 nucleotides are TGTGCCAGCACCAGGACAGGGGAGAACACTGAAGCTTTCTTT. Translating gives CASTRTGENTEAFF. Drawing the rest from reference TRBV9 and TRBJ1-1, the complete variable domain is DSGVTQTPKHLITATGQRVTLRCSPRSGDLSVYWYQQSLDQGLQFLIQYYNGEERAKGNILERFSAQQFPDLHSELNLSSLELGDSALYFCASTRTGENTEAFFGQGTRLTVV.